The rows below give T cell receptor beta chains drawn from one sample of a study of blood T cells in healthy people across ages. TCRdb re-called the 5' RACE reads through MiXCR, storing one row per CDR3 protein. The table shows 1.5 million to 2 million distinct CDR3 sequences, with approximately 30% occurring only once. Sequenced sample: blood. These receptors originate from a woman aged 30 to 39 in good health. Both conserved end residues are part of each CDR3. D genes are given only for firm matches. Size is omitted from some rows. Given values are once, few, many or a class for expanded clones.

j_call | v_call | d_call | clone_size | cdr3_nt | cdr3_aa
TRBJ1-5 | TRBV4-3 | - | few | TGCGCCAGCAGCCAAGAAAACGGACAGCCCCAGCATTTT | CASSQENGQPQHF
TRBJ1-2 | TRBV12-3/TRBV12-4 | - | few | TGTGCCAGCAGCCCCACTGGGGGCGGGAACTATGGCTACACCTTC | CASSPTGGGNYGYTF
TRBJ2-4 | TRBV20-1 | - | once | TGCAGTGCTGGGACTGGTATCCAAGAGACCCAGTGCTTC | CSAGTGIQETQCF
TRBJ2-7 | TRBV10-3 | - | - | TGTGCCATCAGGACAGGCTCTAGCTCCTACGAGCAGTACTTC | CAIRTGSSSYEQYF
TRBJ1-2 | TRBV7-2 | - | - | TGTGCCAGCAGCCGGACCGGGACTTCCGCGCGGGGCTACACCTTC | CASSRTGTSARGYTF
TRBJ2-5 | TRBV12-3/TRBV12-4 | - | few | TGTGCCAACTCTCCCCCGGAAGCAGAGACCCAGTACTTC | CANSPPEAETQYF
TRBJ1-2 | TRBV11-3 | - | few | TGTGCCAGCAGCTTAGAATACGGCTCTGGCTACACCTTC | CASSLEYGSGYTF
TRBJ2-7 | TRBV10-2 | - | - | TGCGCCGGCAGTGAGAACGACGAGCAGTACTTC | CAGSENDEQYF
TRBJ2-7 | TRBV6-1 | TRBD2 | - | TGTGCCAGCAGAGGAGCGGGAAAAGGTACCTCCTACGAGCAGTACTTC | CASRGAGKGTSYEQYF
TRBJ2-1 | TRBV2 | - | - | TGTGCCGGCAGTGAGTACACTAACAATGAGCAGTTCTTC | CAGSEYTNNEQFF
TRBJ2-2 | TRBV5-1 | - | few | TGCGCCAGCAGCTTGGTCCCAGCAGTTACCGGGGAGCTGTTTTTT | CASSLVPAVTGELFF